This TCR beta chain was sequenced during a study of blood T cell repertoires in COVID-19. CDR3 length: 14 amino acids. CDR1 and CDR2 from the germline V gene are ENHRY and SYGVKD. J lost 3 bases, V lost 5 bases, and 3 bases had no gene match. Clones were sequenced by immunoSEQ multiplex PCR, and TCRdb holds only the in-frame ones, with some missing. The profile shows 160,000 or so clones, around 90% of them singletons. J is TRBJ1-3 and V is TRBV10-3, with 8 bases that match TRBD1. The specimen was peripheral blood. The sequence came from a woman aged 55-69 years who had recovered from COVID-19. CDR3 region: CAISPGGGGNTIYF. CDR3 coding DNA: TGTGCCATCAGTCCAGGGGGCGGTGGAAACACCATATATTTT.